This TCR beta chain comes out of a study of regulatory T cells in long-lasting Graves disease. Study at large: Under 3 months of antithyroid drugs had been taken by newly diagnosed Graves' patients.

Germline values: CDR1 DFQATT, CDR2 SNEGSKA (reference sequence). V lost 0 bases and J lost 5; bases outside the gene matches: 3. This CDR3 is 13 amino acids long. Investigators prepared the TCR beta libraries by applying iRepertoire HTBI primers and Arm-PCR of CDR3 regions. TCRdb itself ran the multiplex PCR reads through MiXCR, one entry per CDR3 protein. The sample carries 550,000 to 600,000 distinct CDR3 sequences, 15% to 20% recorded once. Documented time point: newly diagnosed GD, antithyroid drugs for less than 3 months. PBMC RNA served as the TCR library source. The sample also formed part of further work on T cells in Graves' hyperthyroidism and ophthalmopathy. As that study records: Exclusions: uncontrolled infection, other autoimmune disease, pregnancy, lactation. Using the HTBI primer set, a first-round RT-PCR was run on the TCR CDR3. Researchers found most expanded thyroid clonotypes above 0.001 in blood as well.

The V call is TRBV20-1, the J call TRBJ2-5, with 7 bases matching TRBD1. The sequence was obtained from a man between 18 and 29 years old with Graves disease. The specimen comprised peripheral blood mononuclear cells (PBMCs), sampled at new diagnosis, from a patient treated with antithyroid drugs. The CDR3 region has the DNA TGCAGTGCTAGAGAGACAGGGTCCGAGACCCAGTACTTC. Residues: CSARETGSETQYF.